This T cell receptor beta chain was captured by sequencing in a study of blood T cell repertoires in COVID-19. For the study at large: From T cells, B-cell-depleted T cells, or PBMCs came the material, which was cDNA or gDNA.

Germline values: CDR1 LNHDA, CDR2 SQIVND (reference sequence). This CDR3 has 15 residues. V was pared by 3 bases and J by 3 bases, with 15 bases between. Authors' methods: From reference gene primer amplification, estimates of nucleated cell counts were derived. TCRdb's copy holds only in-frame clones and misses some; the assay was immunoSEQ multiplex PCR. V, J and clone size are taken as reported in that table, and D and trimming were inferred from the DNA itself. The data contain fewer than 250,000 clones, 85% to 90% of them singletons. The sample taken for sequencing was peripheral blood. The clonotype was recovered from a man aged 60 to 69 with acute or convalescent COVID-19. J is TRBJ2-7 and V is TRBV19, with TRBD1 as a possible D gene (6 bases). In nucleotides, the CDR3 is TGTGCCAGTAGTATGACGGCAGGGGCTCGCTACGAGCAGTACTTC. This codes for CASSMTAGARYEQYF.